This T cell receptor beta chain is drawn from a study of blood T cell repertoires in COVID-19. V trimming: 0 bases; J trimming: 2 bases; junction bases outside the gene matches: 4. CDR3 length equals 15 residues. CDR1 and CDR2 (germline): KGHSH, LQKENI. Participants classified as exposed had met a COVID-19 case within 2 weeks before study entry. Here immunoSEQ multiplex PCR was the method, and the copy in TCRdb shows in-frame clones only, minus some. The table has more than 150,000 clones, 80% seen once. The receptor's source is a man in his sixties who had been exposed to COVID-19. The genes are TRBV18 and TRBJ2-7; 7 nucleotides agree with TRBD2. The sample comprised PBMCs or T cells enriched from blood (not recorded which). Here the CDR3 reads CASSPPLAGAYEQYF. Here the CDR3 DNA reads TGTGCCAGCTCACCACCCTTGGCGGGAGCCTACGAGCAGTACTTC.